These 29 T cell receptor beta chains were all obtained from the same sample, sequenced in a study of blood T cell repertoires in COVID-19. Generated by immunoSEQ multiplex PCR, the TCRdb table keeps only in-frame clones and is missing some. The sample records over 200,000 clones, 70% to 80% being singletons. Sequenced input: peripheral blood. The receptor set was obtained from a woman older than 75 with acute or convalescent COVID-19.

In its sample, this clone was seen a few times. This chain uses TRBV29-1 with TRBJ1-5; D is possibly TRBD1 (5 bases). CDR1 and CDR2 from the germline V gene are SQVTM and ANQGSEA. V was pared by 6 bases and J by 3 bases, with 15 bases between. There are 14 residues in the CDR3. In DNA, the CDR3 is TGCAGCGTCTCCTTCGGGGGGAACAATCAGCCCCAGCATTTT. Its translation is CSVSFGGNNQPQHF.

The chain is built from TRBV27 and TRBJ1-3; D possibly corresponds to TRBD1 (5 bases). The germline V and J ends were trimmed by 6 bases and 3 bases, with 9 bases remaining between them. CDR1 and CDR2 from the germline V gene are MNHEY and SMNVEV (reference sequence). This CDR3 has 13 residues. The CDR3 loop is CASRVRDGNTIYF. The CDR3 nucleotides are TGTGCCAGCAGGGTCAGGGATGGAAACACCATATATTTT.

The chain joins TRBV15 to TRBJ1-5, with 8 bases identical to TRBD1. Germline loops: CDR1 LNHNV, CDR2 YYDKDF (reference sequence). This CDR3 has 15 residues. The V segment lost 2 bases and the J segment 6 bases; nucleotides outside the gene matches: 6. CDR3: CATSRWTGTSQPQHF. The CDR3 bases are TGTGCCACCAGCAGATGGACAGGGACGAGTCAGCCCCAGCATTTT.

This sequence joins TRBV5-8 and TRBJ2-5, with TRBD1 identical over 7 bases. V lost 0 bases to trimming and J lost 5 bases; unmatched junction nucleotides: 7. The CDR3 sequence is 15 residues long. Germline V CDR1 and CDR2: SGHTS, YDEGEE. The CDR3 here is CASSLAGQILETQYF. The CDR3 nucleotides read TGTGCCAGCAGCTTGGCGGGACAGATTCTGGAGACCCAGTACTTC.

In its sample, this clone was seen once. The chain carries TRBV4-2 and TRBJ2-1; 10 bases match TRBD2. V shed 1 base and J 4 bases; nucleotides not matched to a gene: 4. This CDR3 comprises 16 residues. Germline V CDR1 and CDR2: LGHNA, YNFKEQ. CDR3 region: CASSQASGREYNEQFF. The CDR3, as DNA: TGTGCCAGCAGCCAAGCGAGCGGGAGGGAATACAATGAGCAGTTCTTC.

The chain's CDR3 is CASSYFSGSYTDTQYF. As DNA, the CDR3 is TGTGCCAGCAGCTACTTTTCCGGGAGCTACACAGATACGCAGTATTTT. The J gene is TRBJ2-3, the V gene TRBV13; D may be TRBD2 (6 bases). The germline CDR1 and CDR2 sequences are PRHDT and FYEKMQ (reference sequence). Deletions cut 4 bases from V and 2 bases from J, with 16 bases between. The CDR3 has 16 amino acids.

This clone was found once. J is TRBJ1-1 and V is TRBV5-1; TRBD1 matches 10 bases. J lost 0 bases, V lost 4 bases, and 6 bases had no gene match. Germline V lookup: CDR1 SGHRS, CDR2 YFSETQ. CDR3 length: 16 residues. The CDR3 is CASSVGTGAMNTEAFF. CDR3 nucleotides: TGCGCCAGCAGCGTGGGGACAGGGGCCATGAACACTGAAGCTTTCTTT.

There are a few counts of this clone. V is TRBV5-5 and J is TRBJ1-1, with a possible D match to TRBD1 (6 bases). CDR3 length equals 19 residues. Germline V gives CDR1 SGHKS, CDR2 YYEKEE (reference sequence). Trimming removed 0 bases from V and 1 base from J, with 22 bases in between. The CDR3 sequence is CASSLGRTGSSIGNTEAFF. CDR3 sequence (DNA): TGTGCCAGCAGCTTGGGGCGCACAGGGTCATCCATAGGGAACACTGAAGCTTTCTTT.

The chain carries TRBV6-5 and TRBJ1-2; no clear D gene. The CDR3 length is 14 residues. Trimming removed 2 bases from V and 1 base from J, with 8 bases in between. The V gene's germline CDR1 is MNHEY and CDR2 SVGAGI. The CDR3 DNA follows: TGTGCCAGCAGTTACGCGGGAGGTAACTATGGCTACACCTTC. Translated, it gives CASSYAGGNYGYTF.

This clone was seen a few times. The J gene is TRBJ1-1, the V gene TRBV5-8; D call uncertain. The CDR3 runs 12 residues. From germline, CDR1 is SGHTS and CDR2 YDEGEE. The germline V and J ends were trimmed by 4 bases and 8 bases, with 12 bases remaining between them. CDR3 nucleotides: TGTGCCAGCAGCCTAGATTCGGAGGAAGCTTTCTTT. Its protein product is CASSLDSEEAFF.

The CDR3 nucleotides are TGTGCCACCAGTGATTCTAGACAGGGAAATGAGCAGTTCTTC. It codes for CATSDSRQGNEQFF. The rearrangement uses TRBV24-1 and TRBJ2-1; TRBD1 matches at 7 bases. V was pared by 2 bases and J by 7 bases, with 4 bases of the junction left unmatched. Germline CDR1 is KGHDR and CDR2 is SFDVKD. The CDR3 runs to 14 residues.

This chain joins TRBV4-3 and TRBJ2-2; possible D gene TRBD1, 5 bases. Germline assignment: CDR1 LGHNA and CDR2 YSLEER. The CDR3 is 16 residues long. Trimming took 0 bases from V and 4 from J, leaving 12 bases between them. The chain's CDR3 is CASSQDGQGITGELFF. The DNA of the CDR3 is TGCGCCAGCAGCCAAGATGGCCAGGGCATCACCGGGGAGCTGTTTTTT.

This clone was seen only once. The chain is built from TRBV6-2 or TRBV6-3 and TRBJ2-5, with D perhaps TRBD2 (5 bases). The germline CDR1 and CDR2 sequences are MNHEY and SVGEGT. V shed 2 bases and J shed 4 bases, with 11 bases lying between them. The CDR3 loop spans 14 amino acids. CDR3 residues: CASSYGPGGETQYF. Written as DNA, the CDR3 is TGTGCCAGCAGTTACGGGCCAGGAGGAGAGACCCAGTACTTC.

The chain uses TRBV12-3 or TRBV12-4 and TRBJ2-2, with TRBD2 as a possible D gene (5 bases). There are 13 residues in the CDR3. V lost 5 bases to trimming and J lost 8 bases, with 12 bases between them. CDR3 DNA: TGTGCCAGCAGTGTAAGGGAGTTGGGGGAGCTGTTTTTT. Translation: CASSVRELGELFF.

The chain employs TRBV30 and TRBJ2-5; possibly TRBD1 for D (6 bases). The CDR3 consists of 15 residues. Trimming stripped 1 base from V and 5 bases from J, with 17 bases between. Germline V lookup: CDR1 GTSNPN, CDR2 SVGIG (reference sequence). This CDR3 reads CAWSATGRLVETQYF. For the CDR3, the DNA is TGTGCCTGGAGTGCCACAGGGCGCCTGGTGGAGACCCAGTACTTC.

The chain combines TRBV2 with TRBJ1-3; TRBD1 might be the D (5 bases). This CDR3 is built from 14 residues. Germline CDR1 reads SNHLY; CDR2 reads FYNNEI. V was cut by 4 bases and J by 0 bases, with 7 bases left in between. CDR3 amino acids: CASSVGASGNTIYF. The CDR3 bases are TGTGCCAGCAGTGTAGGGGCCTCTGGAAACACCATATATTTT.

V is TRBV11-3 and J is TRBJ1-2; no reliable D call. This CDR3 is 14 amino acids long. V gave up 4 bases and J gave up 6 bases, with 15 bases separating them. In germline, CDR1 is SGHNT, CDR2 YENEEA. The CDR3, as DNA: TGTGCCAGCAGCTGGAGGAATAGTTCTGATGGCTACACCTTC. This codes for CASSWRNSSDGYTF.

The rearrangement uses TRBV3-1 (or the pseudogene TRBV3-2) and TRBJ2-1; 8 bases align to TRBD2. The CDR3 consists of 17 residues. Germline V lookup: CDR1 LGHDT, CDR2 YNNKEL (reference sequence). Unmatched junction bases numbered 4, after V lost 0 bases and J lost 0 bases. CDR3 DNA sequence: TGTGCCAGCAGCCAAGATAGGGGGACTAGCTCCTACAATGAGCAGTTCTTC. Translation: CASSQDRGTSSYNEQFF.

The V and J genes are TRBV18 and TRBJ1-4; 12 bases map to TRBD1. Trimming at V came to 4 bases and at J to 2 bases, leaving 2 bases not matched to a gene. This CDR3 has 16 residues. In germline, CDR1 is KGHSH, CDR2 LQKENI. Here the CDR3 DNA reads TGTGCCAGCTCACGAGGGACAGGGGGCACTAATGAAAAACTGTTTTTT. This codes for CASSRGTGGTNEKLFF.

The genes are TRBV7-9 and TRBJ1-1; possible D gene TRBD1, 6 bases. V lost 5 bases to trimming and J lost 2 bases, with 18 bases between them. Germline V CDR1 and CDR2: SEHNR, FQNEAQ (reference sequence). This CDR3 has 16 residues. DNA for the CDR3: TGTGCCAGCAGCCCAGGACAGTATTCGGGAAACACTGAAGCTTTCTTT. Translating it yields CASSPGQYSGNTEAFF.

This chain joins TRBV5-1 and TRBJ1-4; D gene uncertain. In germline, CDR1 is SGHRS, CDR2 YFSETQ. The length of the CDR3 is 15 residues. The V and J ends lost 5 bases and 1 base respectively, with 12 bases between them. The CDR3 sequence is CASRGTVGTNEKLFF. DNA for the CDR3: TGCGCCAGCAGAGGCACAGTCGGAACTAATGAAAAACTGTTTTTT.

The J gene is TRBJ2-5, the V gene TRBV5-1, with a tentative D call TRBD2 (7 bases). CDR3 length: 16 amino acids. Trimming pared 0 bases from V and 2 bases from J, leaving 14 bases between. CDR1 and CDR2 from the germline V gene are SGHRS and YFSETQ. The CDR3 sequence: CASSLASGGLQETQYF. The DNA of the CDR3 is TGCGCCAGCAGCTTGGCGTCGGGGGGCCTTCAAGAGACCCAGTACTTC.

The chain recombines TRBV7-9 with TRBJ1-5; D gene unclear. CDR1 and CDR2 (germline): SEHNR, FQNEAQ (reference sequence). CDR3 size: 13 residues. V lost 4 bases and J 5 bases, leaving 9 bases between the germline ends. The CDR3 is CASSSRQDQPQHF. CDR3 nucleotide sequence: TGTGCCAGCAGCTCCCGACAAGATCAGCCCCAGCATTTT.

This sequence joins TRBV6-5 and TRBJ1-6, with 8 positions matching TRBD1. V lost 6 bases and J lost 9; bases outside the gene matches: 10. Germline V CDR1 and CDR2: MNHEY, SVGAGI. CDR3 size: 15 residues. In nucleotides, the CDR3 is TGTGCCAGCAGGTACGGCCGACAGGGGTTTTCACCCCTCCACTTT. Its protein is CASRYGRQGFSPLHF.

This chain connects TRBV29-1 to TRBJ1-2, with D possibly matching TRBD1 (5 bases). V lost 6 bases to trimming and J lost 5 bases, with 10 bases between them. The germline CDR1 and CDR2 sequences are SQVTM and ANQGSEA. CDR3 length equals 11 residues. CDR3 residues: CSVLTGYGYTF. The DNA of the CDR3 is TGCAGCGTCCTAACAGGTTATGGCTACACCTTC.

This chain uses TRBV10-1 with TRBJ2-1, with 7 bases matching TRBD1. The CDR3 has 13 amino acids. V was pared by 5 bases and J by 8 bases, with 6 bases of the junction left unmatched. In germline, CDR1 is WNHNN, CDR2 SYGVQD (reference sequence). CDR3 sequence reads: CASSSGGMDEQFF. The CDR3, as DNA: TGCGCCAGCAGTTCAGGGGGTATGGATGAGCAGTTCTTC.

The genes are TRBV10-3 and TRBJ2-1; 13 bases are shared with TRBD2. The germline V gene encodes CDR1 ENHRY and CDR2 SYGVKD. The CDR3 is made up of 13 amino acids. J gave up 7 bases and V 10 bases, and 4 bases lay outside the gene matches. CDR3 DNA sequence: TGTGCCACCTTACTAGCGGGAGGGAATGAGCAGTTCTTC. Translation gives CATLLAGGNEQFF.

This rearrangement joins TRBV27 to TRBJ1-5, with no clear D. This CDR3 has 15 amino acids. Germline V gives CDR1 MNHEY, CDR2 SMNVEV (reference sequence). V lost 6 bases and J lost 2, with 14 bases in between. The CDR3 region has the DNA TGTGCCAGCAGACCCTCGGGGTGGGGCAATCAGCCCCAGCATTTT. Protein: CASRPSGWGNQPQHF.

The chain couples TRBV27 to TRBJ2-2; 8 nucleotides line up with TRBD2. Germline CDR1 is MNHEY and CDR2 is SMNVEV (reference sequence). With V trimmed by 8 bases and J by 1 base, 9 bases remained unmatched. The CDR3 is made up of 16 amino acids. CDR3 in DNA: TGTGCCAGCCGGGACCTCAGCGGGAGGAACACCGGGGAGCTGTTTTTT. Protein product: CASRDLSGRNTGELFF.